The 6 T cell receptor beta chains given below trace back to one sample, sequenced in a study of T cells after yellow fever vaccination. A single record per CDR3 protein comes from TCRdb applying MiXCR to the 5' RACE reads. Of 300,000 to 350,000 distinct CDR3 sequences in the sample, approximately 8% were seen once. The sequences come from PBMCs, collected approximately 47 days after the first yellow fever vaccination. These receptors came from a young man who received the YFV17D yellow fever vaccine.

This clonotype has a handful of counts. The chain recombines TRBV18 with TRBJ2-4, with D perhaps matching TRBD1 (6 bases). The CDR3 loop spans 17 amino acids. Per germline, CDR1 KGHSH and CDR2 LQKENI. V dropped 6 bases and J dropped 0 bases, with 18 bases sitting between them. The CDR3 sequence: CASSAFGQGLAKNIQYF. Here the CDR3 DNA reads TGTGCCAGCTCGGCCTTCGGTCAGGGGCTAGCCAAAAACATTCAGTACTTC.

In its sample, this clonotype was seen a few times. The rearrangement joins TRBV7-2 to TRBJ1-1; a possible D gene is TRBD1 (5 bases). The CDR3 is made up of 13 amino acids. V lost 8 bases and J 1 base, leaving 11 bases between the germline ends. Per germline, CDR1 SGHTA and CDR2 FQGNSA. The CDR3 loop is CASHTDRNTEAFF. The CDR3 coding sequence is TGTGCCAGCCACACTGACAGGAACACTGAAGCTTTCTTT.

The CDR3, as DNA: TGCAGTGCTAGTAGACGGGATAGCAATCAGCCCCAGCATTTT. It is translated as CSASRRDSNQPQHF. The rearrangement joins TRBV20-1 to TRBJ1-5; D unresolved. From germline, CDR1 is DFQATT and CDR2 SNEGSKA (reference sequence). V lost 3 bases and J lost 0, with 9 bases in between. This CDR3 is 14 amino acids long.

The chain has TRBV7-2 and TRBJ2-5; 15 nucleotides agree with TRBD2. The CDR3 runs to 15 residues. Trimming removed 7 bases from V and 5 bases from J; junction bases left unmatched: 5. Germline V gives CDR1 SGHTA, CDR2 FQGNSA. CDR3 loop: CASIRTSGGEETQYF. DNA for the CDR3: TGTGCCAGCATACGGACTAGCGGGGGGGAGGAGACCCAGTACTTC.

This clonotype was observed a handful of times. The rearrangement joins TRBV5-1 to TRBJ2-5; D unresolved. Deletions cut 5 bases from V and 3 bases from J, with 11 bases between. Germline V CDR1 and CDR2: SGHRS, YFSETQ. The CDR3 sequence is 13 residues long. CDR3 sequence: CASRSAFEETQYF. CDR3 nucleotide sequence: TGCGCCAGCAGGTCGGCGTTTGAAGAGACCCAGTACTTC.

As DNA, the CDR3 is TGCGCCAGCAGCCGGGGACAGGGGGCATTTTCGGATACGCAGTATTTT. Amino acids: CASSRGQGAFSDTQYF. This rearrangement joins TRBV5-1 to TRBJ2-3, with 12 bases identical to TRBD1. The germline V gene encodes CDR1 SGHRS and CDR2 YFSETQ. V trimming: 4 bases; J trimming: 6 bases; junction bases outside the gene matches: 9. This CDR3 is built from 16 residues.